The 32 T cell receptor beta chains reported below all come from one sample, sequenced in a study of B cell selection in AIRE deficiency. Sorted regulatory T cells were CD4-positive, CD25-high and CD127-low or negative. Only in-frame clones appear in the TCRdb table, and some are missing; sequencing was by immunoSEQ multiplex PCR. The sample carries 15,000 or so clones, about 92% recorded once. Sequenced: Tregs sorted from PBMCs. The receptors shown here come from a human donor with AIRE deficiency.

This sequence joins TRBV28 and TRBJ2-7, with 9 bases fitting TRBD1. With V trimmed by 1 base and J by 6 bases, 4 bases remained unmatched. Germline V CDR1 and CDR2: MDHEN, SYDVKM. The CDR3 runs 14 residues. In nucleotides, the CDR3 is TGTGCCAGCAGTTTATACAAGGACAGGGGCGAGCAGTACTTC. Translated: CASSLYKDRGEQYF.

CDR3 in DNA: TGCGCCAGCAGCTCCGGGACTCGAACTGGAAACACCATATATTTT. Translation gives CASSSGTRTGNTIYF. The gene calls are TRBV5-1 and TRBJ1-3, with a possible D match to TRBD1 (5 bases). The CDR3 has 15 amino acids. Germline values: CDR1 SGHRS, CDR2 YFSETQ. Trimming shortened V by 3 bases and J by 2 bases, and 12 bases separated the two germline ends.

The CDR3 nucleotides read TGTGCCAGCAGCTCACGGACCTTTGGGACAGGGGTGGATGAGCAGTTCTTC. Encoded protein: CASSSRTFGTGVDEQFF. This chain uses TRBV7-9 with TRBJ2-1; 10 positions match TRBD1. The CDR3 spans 17 residues. V shed 4 bases, J shed 8 bases, and the junction held 14 bases outside the gene matches. CDR1 and CDR2 from the germline V gene are SEHNR and FQNEAQ (reference sequence).

The V and J genes are TRBV4-1 and TRBJ2-7; 10 bases line up with TRBD1. Germline CDR1 and CDR2: MGHRA and YSYEKL. V gave up 4 bases and J gave up 2 bases; unmatched junction bases: 11. The CDR3 sequence is 17 residues long. CDR3 in DNA: TGCGCCAGCAGCCCCCACTCCGGGACAGGGGTCACCTACGAGCAGTACTTC. This codes for CASSPHSGTGVTYEQYF.

In DNA form, the CDR3 reads TGTGCCAGCAGTTTAAGGGACTTCGGGGAGCTGTTTTTT. Translating it yields CASSLRDFGELFF. The J gene is TRBJ2-2, the V gene TRBV28, with a possible D match to TRBD2 (6 bases). V lost 2 bases and J lost 7, with 8 bases in between. The CDR3 length is 13 residues. CDR1 is MDHEN and CDR2 is SYDVKM in the germline V gene. The whole variable domain, remainder taken from reference TRBV28 and TRBJ2-2, is DVKVTQSSRYLVKRTGEKVFLECVQDMDHENMFWYRQDPGLGLRLIYFSYDVKMKEKGDIPEGYSVSREKKERFSLILESASTNQTSMYLCASSLRDFGELFFGEGSRLTVL.

This chain links TRBV28 with TRBJ1-6; D possibly corresponds to TRBD1 (5 bases). Germline V gene data show CDR1 as MDHEN and CDR2 as SYDVKM. The length of the CDR3 is 15 residues. The V end lost 2 bases, the J end lost 4 bases, and 9 bases lay between the germline ends. DNA of the CDR3: TGTGCCAGCAGTTTAGACTCAGGGTATAATTCACCCCTCCACTTT. Encoded protein: CASSLDSGYNSPLHF.

V gene TRBV10-3 combines with J gene TRBJ2-5; D tentatively reads TRBD1 or TRBD2 (6 bases each). The CDR3 runs to 16 residues. Trimming pared 1 base from V and 1 base from J, leaving 13 bases between. The germline V gene encodes CDR1 ENHRY and CDR2 SYGVKD. The CDR3 nucleotides are TGTGCCATCAGTGAGTTAGGGGGGTTCCTCCAAGAGACCCAGTACTTC. Its protein is CAISELGGFLQETQYF.

The rearrangement links TRBV6-1 to TRBJ1-5, with 7 bases lining up with TRBD1. This CDR3 comprises 14 residues. Losses at the gene ends were 4 bases for V and 8 bases for J; bases not matched to a gene: 8. Germline lookup yields CDR1 MNHNS and CDR2 SASEGT. In nucleotides, the CDR3 is TGTGCCAGCAGTGTGACAGGGACCGGGGAGCCCCAGCATTTT. Encoded protein: CASSVTGTGEPQHF.

The CDR3 region is CASSPGTRGDTQYF. Here the CDR3 DNA reads TGTGCCAGCAGCCCCGGGACTAGAGGCGATACGCAGTATTTT. This rearrangement joins TRBV5-4 to TRBJ2-3; 8 nucleotides line up with TRBD2. With V trimmed by 4 bases and J by 6 bases, 7 bases remained unmatched. The germline V gene encodes CDR1 SGHNT and CDR2 YYREEE (reference sequence). The CDR3 covers 14 residues.

The chain joins TRBV11-1 to TRBJ2-7; 12 bases fit TRBD2. Germline assignment: CDR1 SGHAT and CDR2 FQDESV (reference sequence). J lost 3 bases, V lost 1 base, and 10 bases had no gene match. The CDR3 contains 18 residues. For the CDR3, the DNA is TGTGCCAGCAGCTTAGGAGCTAGCGGGAGGGCCCAGGTCTACGAGCAGTACTTC. Protein product: CASSLGASGRAQVYEQYF.

J is TRBJ1-2 and V is TRBV4-2; 8 bases match TRBD1. The J segment lost 4 bases and the V segment lost 3 bases, leaving 4 bases of the junction unmatched. The germline CDR1 and CDR2 sequences are LGHNA and YNFKEQ. The CDR3 consists of 14 residues. DNA of the CDR3: TGTGCCAGCAGCCACGGACAGGGTAGCTATGGCTACACCTTC. It encodes CASSHGQGSYGYTF.

There are a few counts of this clone. The V and J genes are TRBV5-1 and TRBJ2-7; D gene unclear. CDR3 length: 13 residues. The germline gives CDR1 SGHRS, CDR2 YFSETQ. With 4 bases removed from V and 4 bases from J, the gap between germline ends came to 12 bases. CDR3 coding DNA: TGCGCCAGCAGCACCGGACCGACATACGAGCAGTACTTC. Translation gives CASSTGPTYEQYF.

This clone appeared a single time. For the CDR3, the DNA is TGTGCCAGTACCCCGACAGGGGGCAGGACAGATACGCAGTATTTT. Its translation is CASTPTGGRTDTQYF. This rearrangement joins TRBV19 to TRBJ2-3; 10 positions agree with TRBD1. The CDR3 is 15 amino acids. J lost 3 bases, V lost 7 bases, and 7 bases had no gene match. The germline V gene encodes CDR1 LNHDA and CDR2 SQIVND (reference sequence).

This rearrangement joins TRBV19 to TRBJ2-2, with 7 nucleotides matching TRBD1. Per germline, CDR1 LNHDA and CDR2 SQIVND (reference sequence). This CDR3 has 15 residues. Trimming cost V 4 bases and J 8 bases; bases outside gene matches: 10. The DNA of the CDR3 is TGTGCCAGTAGTAGAAGACAGGGATCTATGGGGGAGCTGTTTTTT. Translated, it gives CASSRRQGSMGELFF.

V and J are TRBV2 and TRBJ2-5; D remains unclear. The germline CDR1 and CDR2 sequences are SNHLY and FYNNEI. Trimming pared 5 bases from V and 5 bases from J, leaving 6 bases between. The CDR3 has 11 residues. The CDR3 bases are TGTGCCAGCAGTCCTTTGGAGACCCAGTACTTC. Amino acid sequence: CASSPLETQYF.

The CDR3 bases are TGTGCCAGCAGCTCAGGGACTAGCGTTAGAGATACGCAGTATTTT. Encoded protein: CASSSGTSVRDTQYF. This chain links TRBV14 with TRBJ2-3, with TRBD2 matching over 10 bases. Trimming cost V 5 bases and J 5 bases; bases outside gene matches: 7. Germline V CDR1 and CDR2: SGHDN, FVKESK. This CDR3 is 15 amino acids long.

This clone was observed a single time. This rearrangement joins TRBV19 to TRBJ2-1; 7 positions match TRBD1. After removal of 4 bases from V and 6 bases from J, the junction contained 0 bases not matched to a gene. The CDR3 spans 12 residues. Germline-derived CDR1 and CDR2 are LNHDA and SQIVND (reference sequence). This chain's CDR3 is CASSTGGNEQFF. The CDR3 DNA reads as TGTGCCAGTAGTACAGGGGGCAATGAGCAGTTCTTC.

V is TRBV6-5 and J is TRBJ1-2, with D unclear. Per the germline V gene, CDR1 is MNHEY and CDR2 is SVGAGI. V was pared by 7 bases and J by 4 bases, with 7 bases between. This CDR3 is 11 amino acids long. The CDR3 region has the DNA TGTGCCAGCATAGGTCCCTATGGCTACACCTTC. It specifies CASIGPYGYTF.

The chain links TRBV28 to TRBJ2-5; 16 bases align to TRBD2. The CDR3 spans 17 residues. V shed 3 bases and J 4 bases; nucleotides not matched to a gene: 5. The germline V gene encodes CDR1 MDHEN and CDR2 SYDVKM. For the CDR3, the DNA is TGTGCCAGCAGTTTGGGACTAGCGGGAGGGCAATTAGAGACCCAGTACTTC. This translates into CASSLGLAGGQLETQYF.

The genes are TRBV7-8 and TRBJ2-3; 12 nucleotides match TRBD2. The CDR3 length is 16 residues. Germline trimming cut 3 bases from V and 3 bases from J; bases unmatched to any gene: 4. The germline gives CDR1 SGHVS, CDR2 FQNEAQ. CDR3 nucleotide sequence: TGTGCCAGCAGCTTCGAACTAGCGGGAGGAACAGATACGCAGTATTTT. Translation: CASSFELAGGTDTQYF.

The V gene is TRBV19, the J gene TRBJ2-1, with 9 nucleotides matching TRBD2. CDR1 and CDR2 from the germline V gene are LNHDA and SQIVND (reference sequence). This CDR3 region has 16 residues. The V segment lost 3 bases and the J segment 5 bases; nucleotides outside the gene matches: 8. Here the CDR3 reads CASSMGSGRVHNEQFF. For the CDR3, the DNA is TGTGCCAGTAGTATGGGTAGCGGGAGAGTCCACAATGAGCAGTTCTTC.

V and J are TRBV20-1 and TRBJ2-5; no definite D call. The germline gives CDR1 DFQATT, CDR2 SNEGSKA (reference sequence). The CDR3 covers 10 residues. The V and J ends lost 5 bases and 5 bases respectively, with 6 bases between them. The CDR3 nucleotides are TGCAGTGCTGCGTGGGAGACCCAGTACTTC. Residues: CSAAWETQYF.

The chain carries TRBV7-3 and TRBJ2-5; D gene uncertain. This CDR3 region has 13 residues. V lost 5 bases and J lost 4, with 11 bases in between. The germline gives CDR1 SGHTA, CDR2 FQGTGA. CDR3 residues: CASSPRSGETQYF. The CDR3 bases are TGTGCCAGCAGCCCGAGATCAGGAGAGACCCAGTACTTC.

This chain links TRBV6-5 with TRBJ1-2; 7 bases match TRBD1. Germline V lookup: CDR1 MNHEY, CDR2 SVGAGI. Unmatched junction bases numbered 10, after V lost 6 bases and J lost 3 bases. This CDR3 spans 15 amino acids. In DNA, the CDR3 is TGTGCCAGCAGGATCGACAGGGAAGGGTACTATGGCTACACCTTC. This codes for CASRIDREGYYGYTF.

The table lists this clone with a count of one. The gene calls are TRBV15 and TRBJ2-7; TRBD1 matches 7 bases. From germline, CDR1 is LNHNV and CDR2 YYDKDF (reference sequence). CDR3 length: 15 residues. V lost 4 bases to trimming and J lost 4 bases; unmatched junction nucleotides: 10. The chain's CDR3 is CATSTKTGFGYEQYF. For the CDR3, the DNA is TGTGCCACCAGCACAAAGACAGGGTTCGGGTACGAGCAGTACTTC.

This clone was seen once. The rearrangement uses TRBV10-2 and TRBJ1-1; TRBD1 matches 7 bases. V shed 3 bases, J shed 7 bases, and the junction held 8 bases outside the gene matches. Germline CDR1 WSHSY, CDR2 SAAADI. The CDR3 consists of 14 residues. CDR3 coding DNA: TGCGCCAGCAGTGAATACTACAGGGGAGGTGAAGCTTTCTTT. This encodes CASSEYYRGGEAFF.

The V call is TRBV19, the J call TRBJ2-7, with 8 nucleotides matching TRBD1. CDR1 and CDR2 (germline): LNHDA, SQIVND (reference sequence). CDR3 length equals 13 residues. V was clipped by 5 bases and J by 9 bases; unmatched bases: 9. The CDR3 sequence is CASSPGQAGGQYF. CDR3 bases: TGTGCCAGTAGTCCGGGACAGGCAGGAGGGCAGTACTTC.

V gene TRBV5-4 combines with J gene TRBJ2-7, with D perhaps TRBD1 (5 bases). From germline, CDR1 is SGHNT and CDR2 YYREEE (reference sequence). The CDR3 loop spans 15 amino acids. Trimming took 0 bases from V and 0 from J, leaving 10 bases between them. CDR3 sequence reads: CASSLEQANSYEQYF. The CDR3 bases are TGTGCCAGCAGCTTGGAACAGGCCAACTCCTACGAGCAGTACTTC.

V is TRBV5-4 and J is TRBJ1-2; D is possibly TRBD1 (6 bases). The CDR3 runs to 13 residues. V shed 2 bases and J shed 2 bases, with 7 bases lying between them. Germline V CDR1 and CDR2: SGHNT, YYREEE (reference sequence). The CDR3 reads CASSLGGNYGYTF. CDR3 coding DNA: TGTGCCAGCAGCTTAGGGGGGAACTATGGCTACACCTTC.

The chain combines TRBV12-5 with TRBJ2-5, with D uncertain. The germline V gene has CDR1 LGHNT and CDR2 FRNRAP. The length of the CDR3 is 13 residues. V lost 1 base and J lost 7, with 10 bases in between. The CDR3 region has the DNA TGTGCTAGTGGTTTGGAGGCGGTGGGGACCCAGTACTTC. Its translation is CASGLEAVGTQYF.

The chain couples TRBV6-6 to TRBJ1-5; possible D gene TRBD1, 5 bases. The V end was cut by 2 bases, the J end by 6 bases, with 8 bases between. This CDR3 spans 13 amino acids. Germline V gene data show CDR1 as MNHNY and CDR2 as SVGAGI (reference sequence). The CDR3 coding sequence is TGTGCCAGCAGTTACCAGGGAGTTCAGCCCCAGCATTTT. This sequence encodes CASSYQGVQPQHF.

The chain couples TRBV27 to TRBJ1-1, with a weak D call TRBD1 (5 bases). The germline V and J ends were trimmed by 2 bases and 2 bases, with 9 bases remaining between them. The CDR3 totals 14 residues. CDR1 is MNHEY and CDR2 is SMNVEV in the germline V gene (reference sequence). This chain's CDR3 is CASSLARDNTEAFF. Written as DNA, the CDR3 is TGTGCCAGCAGTTTAGCCAGGGATAACACTGAAGCTTTCTTT.